This T cell receptor (beta chain) was recorded in a study of CD8+CD57+ T cells in acquired aplastic anemia. Study as a whole: Mean DNA quantity obtained from sorted CD4+ and CD8+ cells was 3.2 ug.

Germline trimming cut 5 bases from V and 5 bases from J; bases unmatched to any gene: 11. The CDR3 is 15 residues long. Per the germline V gene, CDR1 is MNHEY and CDR2 is SVGAGI. By flow cytometry, patients selected for sequencing had shown an expansion of CD8+CD57+ cells. Patients had undergone no therapy by the time their blood was sampled. A remark on this clonotype: This may stem from a read error, because a much larger clone lies one nucleotide away.

The TCR beta profiling, which covered VDJ combination and CDR3 sequence, was carried out using genomic DNA as the template. TCRdb redid the calling of the reads with MiXCR, one entry per CDR3 protein. The sample lists fewer than 200,000 distinct CDR3 sequences, about half seen once, with 1.8% in the top ten. The source is a human donor with aplastic anemia. This chain uses TRBV6-5 with TRBJ1-1; 7 nucleotides agree with TRBD1. The specimen was sorted CD4+, CD8+, or CD8+CD57+ T cells (not recorded which) from PBMCs. The CDR3 bases are TGTGCCAGCAGTCCCTCGACAGGGTGGAGGACTGAAGCTTTCTTT. This gives the protein CASSPSTGWRTEAFF.